Given below is one TCR beta chain in context. Its matching antigen is unknown. This sample is drawn from a study of T-cell memory formation after mild COVID-19. Study-level results: A subset of responding clones appeared in pre-infection memory, suggesting cross-reactive memory joined. Clones shrinking between day 15 and 85 showed a balanced CD4/CD8 split, and those that grew later tilted toward CD4+.

Using constant-segment primers, 5'RACE produced TCR alpha and TCR beta cDNA libraries carrying sample barcodes and UMIs. TCRdb reprocessed the 5' RACE reads with MiXCR, giving one entry per CDR3 protein. The sample yields under 450,000 distinct CDR3 sequences, roughly 19% seen once. Germline V gene sequence: CDR1 LGHNA, CDR2 YSLEER. The CDR3 loop spans 16 amino acids. Trimming took off 1 base at V and 3 bases at J, with 13 bases between the two ends. V usage is TRBV4-3 and J usage is TRBJ1-3; D unresolved. The receptor was isolated from a man aged 18 to 30 who had mild COVID-19 (a few samples of this study predate the infection). Cell type and time point are not known. Input material: PBMCs or a T cell subset sorted from them (not recorded which). The CDR3 DNA is TGCGCCAGCAGCCAAGGAGGGTGGAACGGTGGAAACACCATATATTTT. Amino acid sequence: CASSQGGWNGGNTIYF.